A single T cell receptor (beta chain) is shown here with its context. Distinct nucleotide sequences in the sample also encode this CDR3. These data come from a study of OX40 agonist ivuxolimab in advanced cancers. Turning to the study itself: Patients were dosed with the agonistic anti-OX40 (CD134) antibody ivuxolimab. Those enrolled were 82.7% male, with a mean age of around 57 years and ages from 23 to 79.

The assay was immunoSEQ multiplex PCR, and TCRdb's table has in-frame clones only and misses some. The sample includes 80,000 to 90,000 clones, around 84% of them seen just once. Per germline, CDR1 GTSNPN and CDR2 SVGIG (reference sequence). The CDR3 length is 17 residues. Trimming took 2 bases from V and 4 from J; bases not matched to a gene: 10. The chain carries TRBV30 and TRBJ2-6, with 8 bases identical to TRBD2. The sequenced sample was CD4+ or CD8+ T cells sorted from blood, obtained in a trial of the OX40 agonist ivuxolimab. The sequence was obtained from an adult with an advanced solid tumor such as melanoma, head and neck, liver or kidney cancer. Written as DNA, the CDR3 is TGTGCCTGGAGTACATGGGCGGGGGGAGGGGGGGCCAACGTCCTGACTTTC. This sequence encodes CAWSTWAGGGGANVLTF.